This T cell receptor (beta chain) was observed in a study of technical replicates of blood from a few donors. This CDR3 comprises 18 residues. CDR1 is GTSNPN and CDR2 is SVGIG in the germline V gene (reference sequence). The V segment lost 3 bases and the J segment 7 bases; nucleotides outside the gene matches: 18. Using immunoSEQ multiplex PCR, the repertoire was profiled, and TCRdb retains in-frame clones only, with some absent. The sample includes just over 70,000 clones, about 94% of them seen just once. This clonotype was obtained from a human donor in good health. This rearrangement joins TRBV30 to TRBJ2-1; 10 positions agree with TRBD2. Sequencing was carried out using T cells isolated from PBMCs. The CDR3 protein is CAWSGLAAPSRGKNEQFF. The CDR3 nucleotides read TGTGCCTGGAGCGGACTAGCGGCACCGTCTAGAGGGAAAAATGAGCAGTTCTTC. The full variable domain, with the rest looked up from reference TRBV30 and TRBJ2-1, is SQTIHQWPATLVQPVGSPLSLECTVEGTSNPNLYWYRQAAGRGLQLLFYSVGIGQISSEVPQNLSASRPQDRQFILSSKKLLLSDSGFYLCAWSGLAAPSRGKNEQFFGPGTRLTVL.